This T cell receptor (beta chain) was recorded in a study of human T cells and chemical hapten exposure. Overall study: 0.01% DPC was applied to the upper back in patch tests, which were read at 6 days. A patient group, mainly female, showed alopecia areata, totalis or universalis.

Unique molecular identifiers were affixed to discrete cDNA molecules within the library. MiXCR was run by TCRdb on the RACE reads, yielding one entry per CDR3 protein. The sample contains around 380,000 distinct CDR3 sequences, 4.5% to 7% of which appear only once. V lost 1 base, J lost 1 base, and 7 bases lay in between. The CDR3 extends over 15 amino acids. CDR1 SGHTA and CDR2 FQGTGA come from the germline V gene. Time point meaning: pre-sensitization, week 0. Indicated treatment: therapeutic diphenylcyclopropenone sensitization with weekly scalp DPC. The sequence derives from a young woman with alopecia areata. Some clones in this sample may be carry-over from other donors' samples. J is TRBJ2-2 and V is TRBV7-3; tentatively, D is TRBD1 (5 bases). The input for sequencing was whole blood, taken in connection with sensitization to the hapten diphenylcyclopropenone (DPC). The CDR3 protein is CASSLNTGNTGELFF. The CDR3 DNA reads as TGTGCCAGCAGCTTAAATACAGGGAACACCGGGGAGCTGTTTTTT.